Listed here are 9 T cell receptor beta chains from one sample, sequenced in a study of shared clonotypes between healthy human individuals. Using immunoSEQ multiplex PCR, the repertoire was profiled, and TCRdb retains in-frame clones only, with some absent. The sample holds a few million clones, roughly 92% seen once. Sequenced: naive CD4+ T cells from PBMCs. The sample's subset: CD45RA+ positively selected. Receptor source: a man aged 18 to 29 in good health. Some clones in this sample may be carry-over from other donors' samples.

A single count supports this clone. The J gene is TRBJ2-1, the V gene TRBV5-6, with D possibly TRBD1 on 5 matching bases. Germline V gene data show CDR1 as SGHDT and CDR2 as YYEEEE. V was trimmed by 0 bases and J by 6 bases, leaving 16 bases between them. CDR3 length: 16 amino acids. The CDR3 sequence: CASSLGSGAGINEQFF. For the CDR3, the DNA is TGTGCCAGCAGCTTGGGCTCTGGGGCAGGGATCAATGAGCAGTTCTTC. Drawing the rest from reference TRBV5-6 and TRBJ2-1, the complete variable domain is DAGVTQSPTHLIKTRGQQVTLRCSPKSGHDTVSWYQQALGQGPQFIFQYYEEEERQRGNFPDRFSGHQFPNYSSELNVNALLLGDSALYLCASSLGSGAGINEQFFGPGTRLTVL.

The gene calls are TRBV20-1 and TRBJ2-7; a possible D gene is TRBD2 (5 bases). The CDR3 consists of 11 residues. Germline assignment: CDR1 DFQATT and CDR2 SNEGSKA (reference sequence). Between the trimmed V and J ends, which lost 3 bases and 5 bases, there was a span of 8 bases. CDR3 region: CSASSRDEQYF. CDR3 nucleotide sequence: TGCAGTGCTAGCTCGCGGGACGAGCAGTACTTC.

CDR3 nucleotides: TGCGCCAGCAGCTTCCAGGGCGCCGGCCCGAACACTGAAGCTTTCTTT. This codes for CASSFQGAGPNTEAFF. The chain has TRBV5-1 and TRBJ1-1; tentative D call: TRBD1 (5 bases). This CDR3 contains 16 residues. Germline V gene sequence: CDR1 SGHRS, CDR2 YFSETQ. V was cut by 2 bases and J by 1 base, with 15 bases left in between.

The chain is built from TRBV28 and TRBJ1-2; D may be TRBD1 (5 bases). The CDR3 is made up of 14 amino acids. CDR1 is MDHEN, CDR2 SYDVKM, per germline. V lost 8 bases and J 0 bases, leaving 13 bases between the germline ends. The CDR3 protein is CASRTWGANYGYTF. Written as DNA, the CDR3 is TGTGCCAGCCGAACGTGGGGCGCTAACTATGGCTACACCTTC.

This chain connects TRBV28 to TRBJ1-5; TRBD1 is a possible D gene (6 bases). Germline V CDR1 and CDR2: MDHEN, SYDVKM. Trimming took off 6 bases at V and 3 bases at J, with 12 bases between the two ends. This CDR3 is 14 amino acids long. The CDR3 region has the DNA TGTGCCAGCAGATCCCCAGGGGCCAATCAGCCCCAGCATTTT. It is translated as CASRSPGANQPQHF.

The V gene is TRBV14, the J gene TRBJ2-4; 8 nucleotides match TRBD1. V shed 0 bases and J 10 bases; nucleotides not matched to a gene: 5. Per the germline V gene, CDR1 is SGHDN and CDR2 is FVKESK. There are 14 residues in the CDR3. CDR3 sequence: CASSQDRDRKIQYF. As DNA, the CDR3 is TGTGCCAGCAGCCAAGACCGGGACAGGAAGATTCAGTACTTC.

As DNA, the CDR3 is TGTGCCAGCAGTGACTCAGGGCTTCGCACAGATACGCAGTATTTT. Residues: CASSDSGLRTDTQYF. V gene TRBV6-4 combines with J gene TRBJ2-3; D call uncertain. The CDR3 has 15 residues. Trimming shortened V by 0 bases and J by 1 base, and 8 bases separated the two germline ends. The germline V gene has CDR1 MRHNA and CDR2 SNTAGT.

As regards this clone: Other nucleotide sequences from this sample produce the same CDR3. This chain joins TRBV28 and TRBJ1-2; D unclear. Germline lookup yields CDR1 MDHEN and CDR2 SYDVKM. V lost 5 bases and J 3 bases, leaving 7 bases between the germline ends. The CDR3 runs to 12 residues. The CDR3 region has the DNA TGTGCCAGCAGTCTGGGCGACTATGGCTACACCTTC. It specifies CASSLGDYGYTF.

V gene TRBV6-4 combines with J gene TRBJ2-7; 8 nucleotides match TRBD1. The CDR3 sequence is 13 residues long. V lost 8 bases to trimming and J lost 5 bases; unmatched junction nucleotides: 8. In germline, CDR1 is MRHNA, CDR2 SNTAGT. The CDR3 reads CASYGTGGNEQYF. CDR3 coding DNA: TGTGCCAGCTACGGGACAGGCGGCAACGAGCAGTACTTC.